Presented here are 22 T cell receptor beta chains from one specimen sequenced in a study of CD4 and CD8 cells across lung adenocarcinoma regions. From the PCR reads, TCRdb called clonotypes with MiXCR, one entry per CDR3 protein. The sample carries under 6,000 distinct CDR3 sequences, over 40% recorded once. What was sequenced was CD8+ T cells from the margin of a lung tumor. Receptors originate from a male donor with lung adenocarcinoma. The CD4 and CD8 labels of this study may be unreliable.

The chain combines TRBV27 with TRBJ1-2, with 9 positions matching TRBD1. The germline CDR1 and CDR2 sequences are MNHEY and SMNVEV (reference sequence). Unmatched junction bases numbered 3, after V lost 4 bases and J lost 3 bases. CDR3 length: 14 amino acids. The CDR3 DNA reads TGTGCCAGCAGTTCCTGGGACAGGGACTATGGCTACACCTTC. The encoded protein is CASSSWDRDYGYTF.

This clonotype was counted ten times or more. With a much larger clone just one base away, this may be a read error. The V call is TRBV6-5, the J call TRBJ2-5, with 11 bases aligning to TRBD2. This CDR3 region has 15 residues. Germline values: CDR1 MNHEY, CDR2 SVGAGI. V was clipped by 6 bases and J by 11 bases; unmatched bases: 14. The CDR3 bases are TGTGCCAGCAGATTCTCCGGGACTAGCGGCAATGAGCAGTACTTC. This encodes CASRFSGTSGNEQYF.

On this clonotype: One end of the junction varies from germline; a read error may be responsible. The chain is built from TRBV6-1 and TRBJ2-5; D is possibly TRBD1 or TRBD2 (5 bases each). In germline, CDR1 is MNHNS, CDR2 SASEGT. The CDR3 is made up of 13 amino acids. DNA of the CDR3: TGTGCCAGCAGTGAGTGGGGGAGCAGGCTTAGGGTCTTC. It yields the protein CASSEWGSRLRVF.

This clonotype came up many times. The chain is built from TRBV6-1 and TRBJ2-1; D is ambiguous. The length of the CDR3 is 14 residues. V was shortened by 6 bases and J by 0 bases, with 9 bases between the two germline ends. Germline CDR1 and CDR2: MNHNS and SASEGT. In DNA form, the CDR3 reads TGTGCCAGCAGCCGCCAGAGCTCCTACAATGAGCAGTTCTTC. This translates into CASSRQSSYNEQFF.

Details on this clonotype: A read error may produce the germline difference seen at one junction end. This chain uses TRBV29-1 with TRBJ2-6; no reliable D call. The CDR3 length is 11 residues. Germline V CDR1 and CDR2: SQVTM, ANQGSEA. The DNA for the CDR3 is TGCAGCGTTCAAGAATTGGACGGGCTGACTTTC. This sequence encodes CSVQELDGLTF.

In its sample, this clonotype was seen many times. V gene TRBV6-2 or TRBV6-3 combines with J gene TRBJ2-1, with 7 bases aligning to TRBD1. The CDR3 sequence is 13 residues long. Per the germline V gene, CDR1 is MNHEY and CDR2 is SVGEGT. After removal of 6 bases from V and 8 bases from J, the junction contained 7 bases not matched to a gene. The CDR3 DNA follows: TGTGCCAGCAGCGACAGGGTATTGGATGAGCAGTTCTTC. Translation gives CASSDRVLDEQFF.

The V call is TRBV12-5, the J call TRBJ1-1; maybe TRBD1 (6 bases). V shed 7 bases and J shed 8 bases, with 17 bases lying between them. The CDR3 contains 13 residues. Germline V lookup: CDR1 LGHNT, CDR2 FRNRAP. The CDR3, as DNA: TGTGCTAGTGCCCCGGGCGGGGGGCGGGAAGCTTTCTTT. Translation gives CASAPGGGREAFF.

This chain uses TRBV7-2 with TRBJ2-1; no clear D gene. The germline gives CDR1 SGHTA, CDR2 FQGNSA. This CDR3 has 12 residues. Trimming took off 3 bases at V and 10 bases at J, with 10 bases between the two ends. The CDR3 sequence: CASSFGFQEQFF. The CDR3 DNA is TGTGCCAGCAGCTTCGGGTTTCAGGAGCAGTTCTTC.

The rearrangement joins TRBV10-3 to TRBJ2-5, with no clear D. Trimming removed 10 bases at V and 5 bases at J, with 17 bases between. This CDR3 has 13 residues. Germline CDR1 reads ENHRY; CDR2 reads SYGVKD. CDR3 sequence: CATENLRGETQYF. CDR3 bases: TGTGCCACCGAAAATCTCCGTGGGGAGACCCAGTACTTC.

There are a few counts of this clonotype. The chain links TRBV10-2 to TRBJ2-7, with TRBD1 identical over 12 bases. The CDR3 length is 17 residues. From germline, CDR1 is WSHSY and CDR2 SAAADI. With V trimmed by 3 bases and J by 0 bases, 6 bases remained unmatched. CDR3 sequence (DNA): TGCGCCAGCAGTGACCCGGGACAGGGGGCCAGCTCCTACGAGCAGTACTTC. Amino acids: CASSDPGQGASSYEQYF.

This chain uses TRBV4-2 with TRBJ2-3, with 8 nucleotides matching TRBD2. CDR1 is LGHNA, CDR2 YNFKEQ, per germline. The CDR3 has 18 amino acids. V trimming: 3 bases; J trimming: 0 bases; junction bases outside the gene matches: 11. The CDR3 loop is CASSQGGASGFSTDTQYF. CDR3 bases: TGTGCCAGCAGCCAGGGGGGAGCTAGCGGGTTCAGCACAGATACGCAGTATTTT.

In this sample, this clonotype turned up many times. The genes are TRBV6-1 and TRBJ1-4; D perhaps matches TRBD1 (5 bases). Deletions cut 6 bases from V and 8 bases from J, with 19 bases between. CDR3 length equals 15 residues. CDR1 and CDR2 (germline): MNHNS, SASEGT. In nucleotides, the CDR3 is TGTGCCAGCAGCCCGGCTCCGGGACCGGGGGAAAAACTGTTTTTT. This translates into CASSPAPGPGEKLFF.

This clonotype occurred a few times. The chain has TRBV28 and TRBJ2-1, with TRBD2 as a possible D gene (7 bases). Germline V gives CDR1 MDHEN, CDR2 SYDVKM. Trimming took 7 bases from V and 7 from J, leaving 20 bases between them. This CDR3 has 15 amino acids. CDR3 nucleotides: TGTGCCAGCACTTTTCTGGGGGGGGCAAGGAATGAGCAGTTCTTC. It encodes CASTFLGGARNEQFF.

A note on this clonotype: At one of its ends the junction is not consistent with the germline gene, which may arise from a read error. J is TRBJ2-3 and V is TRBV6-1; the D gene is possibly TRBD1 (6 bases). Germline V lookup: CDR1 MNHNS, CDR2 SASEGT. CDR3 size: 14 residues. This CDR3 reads CASNGGPNPETQYF. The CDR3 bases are TGTGCCAGCAATGGGGGCCCGAACCCAGAGACCCAGTACTTT.

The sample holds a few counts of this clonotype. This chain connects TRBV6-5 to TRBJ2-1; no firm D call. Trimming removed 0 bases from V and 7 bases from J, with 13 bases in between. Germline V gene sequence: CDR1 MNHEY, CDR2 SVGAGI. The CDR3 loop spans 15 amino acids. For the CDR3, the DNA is TGTGCCAGCAGTTACTCGTACCTTTTATTGAATGAGCAGTTCTTC. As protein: CASSYSYLLLNEQFF.

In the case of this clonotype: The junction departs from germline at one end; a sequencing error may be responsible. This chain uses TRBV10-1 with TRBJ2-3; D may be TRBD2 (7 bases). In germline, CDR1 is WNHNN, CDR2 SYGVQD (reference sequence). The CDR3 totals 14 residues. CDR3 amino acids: CGSRGGGSTDMQYF. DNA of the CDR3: TGCGGCAGTAGGGGGGGGGGAAGCACAGATATGCAGTATTTT.

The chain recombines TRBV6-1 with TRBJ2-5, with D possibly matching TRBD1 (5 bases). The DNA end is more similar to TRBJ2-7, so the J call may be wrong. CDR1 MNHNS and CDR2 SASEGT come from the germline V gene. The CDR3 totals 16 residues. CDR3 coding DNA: TGTGCCAGCAGCTCCCCCCAGGGCCGGCACCCCTACGAGCAGTACTTC. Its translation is CASSSPQGRHPYEQYF.

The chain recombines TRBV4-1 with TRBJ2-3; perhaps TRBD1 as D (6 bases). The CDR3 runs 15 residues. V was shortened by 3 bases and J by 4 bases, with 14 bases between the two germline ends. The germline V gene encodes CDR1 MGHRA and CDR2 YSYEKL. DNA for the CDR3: TGCGCCAGCAGCCACCCCGGACAGATGGCAGATACGCAGTATTTT. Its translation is CASSHPGQMADTQYF.

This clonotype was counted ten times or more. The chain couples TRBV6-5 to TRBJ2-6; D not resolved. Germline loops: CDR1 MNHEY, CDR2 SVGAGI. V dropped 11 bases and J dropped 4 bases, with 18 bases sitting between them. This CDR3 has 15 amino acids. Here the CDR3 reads CAGRLGGAGANVLTF. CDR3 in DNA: TGTGCCGGCCGTTTAGGCGGCGCGGGGGCCAACGTCCTGACTTTC.

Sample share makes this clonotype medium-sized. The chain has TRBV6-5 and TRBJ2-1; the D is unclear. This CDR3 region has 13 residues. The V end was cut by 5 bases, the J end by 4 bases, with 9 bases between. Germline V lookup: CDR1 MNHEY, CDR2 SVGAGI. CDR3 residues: CASSPDPYNEQFF. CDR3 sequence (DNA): TGTGCCAGCAGTCCGGATCCGTACAATGAGCAGTTCTTC.

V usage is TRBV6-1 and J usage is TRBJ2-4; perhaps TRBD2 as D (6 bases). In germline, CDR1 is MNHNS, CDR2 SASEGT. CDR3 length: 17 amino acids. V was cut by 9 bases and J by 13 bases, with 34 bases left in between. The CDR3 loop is CASCEELGRSAKNTQYF. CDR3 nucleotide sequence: TGTGCCAGTTGTGAGGAGCTAGGGAGGAGTGCCAAAAACACCCAGTACTTC.

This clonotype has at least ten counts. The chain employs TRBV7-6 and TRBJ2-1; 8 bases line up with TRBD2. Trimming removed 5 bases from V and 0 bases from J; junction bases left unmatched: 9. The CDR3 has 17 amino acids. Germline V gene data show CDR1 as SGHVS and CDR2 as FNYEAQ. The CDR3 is CASSAWAGGSSYNEQFF. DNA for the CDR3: TGTGCCAGCAGCGCCTGGGCGGGAGGCAGCTCCTACAATGAGCAGTTCTTC.